Following are 15 T cell receptor beta chains from one sample sequenced in a study of blood T cell repertoires in COVID-19. Here immunoSEQ multiplex PCR was the method, and the copy in TCRdb shows in-frame clones only, minus some. The sample carries roughly 270,000 clones, approximately 91% recorded once. The sequenced sample was peripheral blood. These TCRs come from a man between 18 and 29 years old with active or convalescent COVID-19.

The chain links TRBV12-3 or TRBV12-4 to TRBJ1-5; possibly TRBD1 for D (5 bases). This CDR3 region has 13 residues. Trimming left V 5 bases short and J 8 bases short, with 13 bases between. This CDR3 is CASSPGYVEPQHF. The CDR3 nucleotides read TGTGCCAGCAGTCCAGGGTACGTCGAGCCCCAGCATTTT.

Concerning this clone: The sample has other DNA sequences that encode this CDR3 too. The V and J genes are TRBV7-2 and TRBJ2-7; 7 bases are shared with TRBD1. Germline lookup yields CDR1 SGHTA and CDR2 FQGNSA. The CDR3 contains 15 residues. V trimming: 4 bases; J trimming: 1 base; junction bases outside the gene matches: 7. The CDR3 DNA reads as TGTGCCAGCAGCTCCCGGGACAGATTTTCCTACGAGCAGTACTTC. This sequence encodes CASSSRDRFSYEQYF.

This clone has only one observation. This sequence joins TRBV6-1 and TRBJ2-3; 13 positions agree with TRBD2. Unmatched junction bases numbered 10, after V lost 0 bases and J lost 4 bases. The CDR3 length is 19 residues. The germline CDR1 and CDR2 sequences are MNHNS and SASEGT. The CDR3 DNA is TGTGCCAGCAGTGAAGCACTAGCGGGGGGGCGATTAGAATCAGATACGCAGTATTTT. It encodes CASSEALAGGRLESDTQYF.

The V gene is TRBV5-1, the J gene TRBJ2-2; tentative D call: TRBD2 (6 bases). The CDR3 covers 15 residues. CDR1 is SGHRS and CDR2 is YFSETQ in the germline V gene. The ends were cut back, 0 bases at V and 5 bases at J, with 11 bases in the middle. CDR3 residues: CASSLVEGRTGELFF. CDR3 in DNA: TGCGCCAGCAGCTTGGTAGAGGGGAGGACCGGGGAGCTGTTTTTT.

The chain joins TRBV12-3 or TRBV12-4 to TRBJ2-1; D perhaps matches TRBD2 (5 bases). V lost 1 base and J lost 9, with 7 bases in between. This CDR3 region has 12 residues. The CDR3, as DNA: TGTGCCAGCAGTTTAGGAGGGAGTGAGCAGTTCTTC. This codes for CASSLGGSEQFF.

The V gene is TRBV14, the J gene TRBJ2-5; D might be TRBD2 (6 bases). CDR3 length equals 15 residues. Trimming pared 4 bases from V and 9 bases from J, leaving 21 bases between. Germline V lookup: CDR1 SGHDN, CDR2 FVKESK. The CDR3: CASSLGGTPLGAQYF. Here the CDR3 DNA reads TGTGCCAGCAGCCTTGGCGGGACGCCCCTTGGGGCCCAGTACTTC.

As regards this clone: Compared with germline, one end of the junction differs, possibly owing to a read error. CDR3 region: CASSETSLAGGAQF. CDR3 in DNA: TGCGCCAGCAGCGAAACCTCCTTAGCGGGGGGGGCCCAGTTT. This rearrangement joins TRBV5-1 to TRBJ2-3, with 11 bases identical to TRBD2. The CDR3 runs to 14 residues. The germline V gene encodes CDR1 SGHRS and CDR2 YFSETQ.

The V gene is TRBV10-3, the J gene TRBJ2-5; D remains unclear. V was trimmed by 8 bases and J by 1 base, leaving 8 bases between them. The CDR3 is made up of 12 amino acids. Germline CDR1 ENHRY, CDR2 SYGVKD. The CDR3 DNA reads as TGTGCCATCTCTAGAACCCAAGAGACCCAGTACTTC. Protein: CAISRTQETQYF.

The chain links TRBV2 to TRBJ1-5, with 7 bases that match TRBD1. Looked up from germline, CDR1 is SNHLY and CDR2 is FYNNEI. After removal of 6 bases from V and 0 bases from J, the junction contained 8 bases not matched to a gene. The CDR3 runs 16 residues. As DNA, the CDR3 is TGTGCCAGCAGCGGGGGACAGAAATATAGCAATCAGCCCCAGCATTTT. Translated, it gives CASSGGQKYSNQPQHF.

CDR3 sequence: CATSGDLGNTIYF. CDR3 coding DNA: TGTGCCACCTCAGGGGATTTGGGAAACACCATATATTTT. The chain combines TRBV19 with TRBJ1-3, with D maybe TRBD1 (6 bases). Trimming took 10 bases from V and 4 from J, leaving 14 bases between them. This CDR3 is 13 amino acids long. Germline lookup yields CDR1 LNHDA and CDR2 SQIVND (reference sequence).

The chain carries TRBV4-1 and TRBJ2-2, with 11 bases that match TRBD1. Per the germline V gene, CDR1 is MGHRA and CDR2 is YSYEKL. CDR3 size: 16 residues. V lost 6 bases, J lost 3 bases, and 6 bases stayed unmatched. CDR3 in amino acids: CASRPTGQGDTGELFF. In DNA form, the CDR3 reads TGCGCCAGCAGGCCTACGGGACAGGGGGACACCGGGGAGCTGTTTTTT.

The chain uses TRBV7-8 and TRBJ1-3; tentatively, D is TRBD1 (5 bases). CDR3 size: 14 residues. Looked up from germline, CDR1 is SGHVS and CDR2 is FQNEAQ. Between the trimmed V and J ends, which lost 4 bases and 0 bases, there was a span of 7 bases. The CDR3 DNA sequence: TGTGCCAGCAGCTCTAGGGGCTCTGGAAACACCATATATTTT. Residues: CASSSRGSGNTIYF.

The chain has TRBV15 and TRBJ2-5; D gene ambiguous. The CDR3 covers 13 residues. V lost 2 bases, J lost 7 bases, and 11 bases lay in between. Looked up from germline, CDR1 is LNHNV and CDR2 is YYDKDF (reference sequence). The CDR3 reads CATSRTVSGTQYF. As DNA, the CDR3 is TGTGCCACCAGCAGAACCGTATCCGGGACCCAGTACTTC.

The sample holds one count of this clone. The chain joins TRBV4-1 to TRBJ1-5; the D gene is possibly TRBD1 (6 bases). Germline V lookup: CDR1 MGHRA, CDR2 YSYEKL. The CDR3 is 18 amino acids. The V and J ends lost 4 bases and 6 bases respectively, with 25 bases between them. CDR3 residues: CASSRETQGTPGSQPQHF. For the CDR3, the DNA is TGCGCCAGCAGCCGGGAAACCCAGGGGACCCCAGGCTCTCAGCCCCAGCATTTT.

In regard to this clone: Other DNA sequences in this specimen translate into the identical CDR3. V usage is TRBV4-1 and J usage is TRBJ2-3; a possible D gene is TRBD1 (6 bases). The CDR3 has 14 amino acids. In germline, CDR1 is MGHRA, CDR2 YSYEKL. The V and J ends lost 4 bases and 0 bases respectively, with 8 bases between them. In DNA form, the CDR3 reads TGCGCCAGCAGCCGGGACACAAGCACAGATACGCAGTATTTT. Amino acid sequence: CASSRDTSTDTQYF.